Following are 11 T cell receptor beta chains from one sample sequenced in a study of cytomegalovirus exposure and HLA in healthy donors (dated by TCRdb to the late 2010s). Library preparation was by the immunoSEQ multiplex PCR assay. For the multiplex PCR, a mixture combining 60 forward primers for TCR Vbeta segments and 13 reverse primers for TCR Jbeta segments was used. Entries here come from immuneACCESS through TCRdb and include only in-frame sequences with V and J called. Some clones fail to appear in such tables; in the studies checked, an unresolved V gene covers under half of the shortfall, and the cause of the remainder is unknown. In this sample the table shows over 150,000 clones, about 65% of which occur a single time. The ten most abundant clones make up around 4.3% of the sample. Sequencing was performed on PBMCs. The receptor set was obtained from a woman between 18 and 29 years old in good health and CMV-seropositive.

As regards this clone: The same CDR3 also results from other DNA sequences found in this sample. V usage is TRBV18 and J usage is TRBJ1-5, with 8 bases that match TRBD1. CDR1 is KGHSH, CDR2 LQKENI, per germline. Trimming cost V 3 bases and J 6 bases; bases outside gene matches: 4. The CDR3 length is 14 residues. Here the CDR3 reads CASSPDRGRQPQHF. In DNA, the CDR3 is TGTGCCAGCTCACCTGACAGGGGACGTCAGCCCCAGCATTTT.

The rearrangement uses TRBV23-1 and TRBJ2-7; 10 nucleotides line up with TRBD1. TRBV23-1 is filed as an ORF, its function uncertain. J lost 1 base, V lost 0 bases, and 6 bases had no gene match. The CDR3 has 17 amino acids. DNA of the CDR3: TGCGCCAGCAGTCAATCGTGTGGACAGGGGGATTCCTACGAGCAGTACTTC. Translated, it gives CASSQSCGQGDSYEQYF.

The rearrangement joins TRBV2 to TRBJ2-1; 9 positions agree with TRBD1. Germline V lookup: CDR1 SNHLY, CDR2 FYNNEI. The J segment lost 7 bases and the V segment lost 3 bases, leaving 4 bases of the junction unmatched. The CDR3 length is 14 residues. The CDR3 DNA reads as TGTGCCAGCAGTGACTGGGACAGGGTGAATGAGCAGTTCTTC. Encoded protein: CASSDWDRVNEQFF. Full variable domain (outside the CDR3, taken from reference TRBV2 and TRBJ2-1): EPEVTQTPSHQVTQMGQEVILRCVPISNHLYFYWYRQILGQKVEFLVSFYNNEISEKSEIFDDQFSVERPDGSNFTLKIRSTKLEDSAMYFCASSDWDRVNEQFFGPGTRLTVL.

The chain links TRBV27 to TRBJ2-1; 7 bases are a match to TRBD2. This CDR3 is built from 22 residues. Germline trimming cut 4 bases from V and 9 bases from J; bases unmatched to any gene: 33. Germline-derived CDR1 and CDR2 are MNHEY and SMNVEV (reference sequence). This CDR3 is CASSSDTLQPRESRGFRVEQFF. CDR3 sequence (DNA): TGTGCCAGCAGTTCTGATACCCTGCAACCGCGGGAGAGTCGCGGATTTAGAGTTGAGCAGTTCTTC.

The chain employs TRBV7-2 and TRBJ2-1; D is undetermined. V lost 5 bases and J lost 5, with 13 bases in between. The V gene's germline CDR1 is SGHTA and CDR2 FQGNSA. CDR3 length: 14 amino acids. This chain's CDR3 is CASSPRDRDNEQFF. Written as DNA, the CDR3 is TGTGCCAGCAGCCCGCGAGACCGGGACAATGAGCAGTTCTTC. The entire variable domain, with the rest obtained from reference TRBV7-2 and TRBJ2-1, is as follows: GAGVSQSPSNKVTEKGKDVELRCDPISGHTALYWYRQSLGQGLEFLIYFQGNSAPDKSGLPSDRFSAERTGGSVSTLTIQRTQQEDSAVYLCASSPRDRDNEQFFGPGTRLTVL.

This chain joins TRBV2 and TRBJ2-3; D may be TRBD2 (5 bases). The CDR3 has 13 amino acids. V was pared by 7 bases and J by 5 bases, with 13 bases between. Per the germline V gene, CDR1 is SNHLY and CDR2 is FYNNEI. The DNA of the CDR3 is TGTGCCAGCAACCGGGATTGGGGAGATACGCAGTATTTT. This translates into CASNRDWGDTQYF.

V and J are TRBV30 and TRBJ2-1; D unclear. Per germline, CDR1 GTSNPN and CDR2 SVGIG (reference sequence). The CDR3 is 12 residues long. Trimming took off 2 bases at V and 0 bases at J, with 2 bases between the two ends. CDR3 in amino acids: CAWSLSYNEQFF. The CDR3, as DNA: TGTGCCTGGAGTCTCTCCTACAATGAGCAGTTCTTC.

In DNA form, the CDR3 reads TGTGCCAGCAGGTCTTCCGGGACAGTATATGGCTACACCTTC. Its protein is CASRSSGTVYGYTF. This chain connects TRBV27 to TRBJ1-2; TRBD1 matches 7 bases. This CDR3 has 14 amino acids. Unmatched junction bases numbered 9, after V lost 6 bases and J lost 5 bases. The germline V gene has CDR1 MNHEY and CDR2 SMNVEV (reference sequence).

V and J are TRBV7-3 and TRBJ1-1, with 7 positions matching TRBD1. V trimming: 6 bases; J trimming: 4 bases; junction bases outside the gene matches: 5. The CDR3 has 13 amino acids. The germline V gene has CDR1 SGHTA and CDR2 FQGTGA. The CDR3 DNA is TGTGCCAGCAGTTATTCAGGGGGCACTGAAGCTTTCTTT. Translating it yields CASSYSGGTEAFF. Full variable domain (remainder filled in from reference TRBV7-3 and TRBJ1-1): GAGVSQTPSNKVTEKGKYVELRCDPISGHTALYWYRQSLGQGPEFLIYFQGTGAADDSGLPNDRFFAVRPEGSVSTLKIQRTERGDSAVYLCASSYSGGTEAFFGQGTRLTVV.

The CDR3 DNA sequence: TGTGCCAGCAGCTTAATACAGGGTTATCAGCCCCAGCATTTT. Its protein product is CASSLIQGYQPQHF. The V and J genes are TRBV7-2 and TRBJ1-5, with a possible D match to TRBD1 (6 bases). From germline, CDR1 is SGHTA and CDR2 FQGNSA. Trimming left V 2 bases short and J 5 bases short, with 10 bases between. This CDR3 contains 14 residues. The complete variable domain, with remaining parts taken from reference TRBV7-2 and TRBJ1-5, reads GAGVSQSPSNKVTEKGKDVELRCDPISGHTALYWYRQSLGQGLEFLIYFQGNSAPDKSGLPSDRFSAERTGGSVSTLTIQRTQQEDSAVYLCASSLIQGYQPQHFGDGTRLSIL.

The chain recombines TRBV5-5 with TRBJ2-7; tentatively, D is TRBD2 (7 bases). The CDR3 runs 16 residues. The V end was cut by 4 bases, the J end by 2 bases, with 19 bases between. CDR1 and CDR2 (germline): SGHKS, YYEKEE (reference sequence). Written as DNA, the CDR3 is TGTGCCAGCAGCCAAGGGGGGGCGGTGCGAACCTACGAGCAGTACTTC. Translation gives CASSQGGAVRTYEQYF.